This T cell receptor (beta chain) was identified in a study of blood T cells in healthy people across ages. Whole-study context: About one barcoded beta molecule was captured per two T cells (by template switching).

Note on this clonotype: What it binds is unknown.

Alongside a J-beta primer mix, a sample-barcoded 5' primer served in a second PCR lasting 7 to 11 cycles. The authors tagged each cDNA molecule using a template-switch adaptor with 12 random nucleotides. MiXCR, applied by TCRdb to the 5' RACE reads, yields one record per CDR3 protein. The sample carries 700,000 or so distinct CDR3 sequences, around two fifths recorded once. Study-level findings and limits: Among T cells, TCR beta diversity per million cells dropped roughly linearly as age rose.

What was sequenced was blood. The TCR comes from an older man in good health.

The CDR3 DNA follows: TGTGCCAGCAGTTTTGAGGGATTTGAGTCACCCCTCCACTTT. Its translation is CASSFEGFESPLHF. The rearrangement joins TRBV28 to TRBJ1-6; D gene unclear. Germline CDR1 and CDR2: MDHEN and SYDVKM. The CDR3 contains 14 residues. Deletions cut 3 bases from V and 10 bases from J, with 13 bases between.